The 5 T cell receptor beta chains below all came from one sample that was sequenced in a study of metastatic and nonmetastatic thyroid tumors. All patients reached thyroid surgery having received no treatment beforehand. TCRdb reprocessed the PCR reads using MiXCR. The table records over 15,000 clones, around a quarter of them present only once. Source material: tumor tissue. Every receptor here comes from a female donor with papillary thyroid cancer or a benign thyroid nodule (not recorded which). Some clones in this sample may be carry-over from other donors' samples.

In its sample, this clone was seen a few times. The V call is TRBV6-1, the J call TRBJ1-2; D possibly corresponds to TRBD1 (5 bases). Germline CDR1 reads MNHNS; CDR2 reads SASEGT. Trimming took 6 bases from V and 4 from J, leaving 12 bases between them. The CDR3 is 13 residues long. The CDR3 DNA sequence: TGTGCCAGCAGGGCATTGGGGGGCTATGGCTACACCTTC. As protein: CASRALGGYGYTF.

This clone rates as medium-sized. J is TRBJ1-5 and V is TRBV7-8; D gene ambiguous. Germline CDR1 and CDR2: SGHVS and FQNEAQ. With 2 bases removed from V and 7 bases from J, the gap between germline ends came to 6 bases. This CDR3 contains 12 residues. In nucleotides, the CDR3 is TGTGCCAGCAGCTTAAGCGTGCAGCCCCAGCATTTT. Protein: CASSLSVQPQHF. Combining the CDR3 with reference TRBV7-8 and TRBJ1-5 gives the whole variable domain GAGVSQSPRYKVAKRGQDVALRCDPISGHVSLFWYQQALGQGPEFLTYFQNEAQLDKSGLPSDRFFAERPEGSVSTLKIQRTQQEDSAVYLCASSLSVQPQHFGDGTRLSIL.

This clone counts as medium-sized. The chain uses TRBV6-4 and TRBJ1-2; D might be TRBD1 (6 bases). Germline V gene lookup returns CDR1 MRHNA and CDR2 SNTAGT. Trimming shortened V by 8 bases and J by 5 bases, and 18 bases separated the two germline ends. The CDR3 is 14 amino acids. As DNA, the CDR3 is TGTGCCAGCGCACCGGGGGGGCAGCCTTATGGCTACACCTTC. The encoded protein is CASAPGGQPYGYTF.

V and J are TRBV20-1 and TRBJ1-5, with a tentative D call TRBD1 (5 bases). From germline, CDR1 is DFQATT and CDR2 SNEGSKA (reference sequence). This CDR3 spans 13 amino acids. Trimming took off 6 bases at V and 11 bases at J, with 20 bases between the two ends. The DNA of the CDR3 is TGCAGTGCCACGGGCCATGGGGGATGCACCCAGCATTTT. This codes for CSATGHGGCTQHF.

This clone was seen a few times. The rearrangement links TRBV2 to TRBJ2-7; D unresolved. V was clipped by 6 bases and J by 4 bases, with 7 bases between them. From germline, CDR1 is SNHLY and CDR2 FYNNEI. The CDR3 has 11 residues. CDR3 in amino acids: CASSVVYEQYF. CDR3 DNA: TGTGCCAGCAGCGTGGTGTACGAGCAGTACTTC.